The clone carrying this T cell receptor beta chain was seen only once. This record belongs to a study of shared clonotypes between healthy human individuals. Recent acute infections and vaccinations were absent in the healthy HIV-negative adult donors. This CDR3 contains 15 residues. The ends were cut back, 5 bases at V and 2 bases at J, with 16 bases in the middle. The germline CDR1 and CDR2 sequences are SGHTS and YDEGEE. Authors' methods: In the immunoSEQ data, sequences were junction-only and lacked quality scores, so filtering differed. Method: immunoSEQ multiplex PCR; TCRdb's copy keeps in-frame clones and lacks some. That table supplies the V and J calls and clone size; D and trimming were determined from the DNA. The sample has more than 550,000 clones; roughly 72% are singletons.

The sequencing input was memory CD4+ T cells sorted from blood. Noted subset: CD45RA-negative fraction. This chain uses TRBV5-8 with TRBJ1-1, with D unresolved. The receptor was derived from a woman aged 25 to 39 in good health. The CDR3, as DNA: TGTGCCAGCAGAAAACCCTGGGCACAAAACACTGAAGCTTTCTTT. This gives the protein CASRKPWAQNTEAFF.